The text below deals with one T cell receptor (beta chain). No antigen is known for it. The junction shows a germline mismatch at one end, possibly a read error. Inclusive of the bounding cysteine and phenylalanine, the CDR3 is 18 residues long. The DNA shown is the 54-base CDR3, in frame from base 1. The germline V gene provides CDR1 MGHRA and CDR2 YSYEKL. Library method: the immunoSEQ multiplex PCR assay. In its TCRdb copy, this immuneACCESS table keeps in-frame sequences only and misses some clones. Where compared with another copy, unresolved V genes explain less than half of these, and the others have no known cause. Present in this sample are approximately 400,000 clones, over 90% of which were seen just once. Jointly, the top ten make up about 0.02% of the sample. These data originate in a study of shared T cell receptors in the human thymus (dated by TCRdb to the early 2020s). For the study in its entirety: The study examined how self-reactive, shared T-cell receptor alpha chains are generated in the human thymus.

The material sequenced was thymocytes. This clonotype was sampled from a human donor. In this chain, TRBV4-1 is recombined with TRBJ2-1, with TRBD2 perhaps the D gene, on 6 matching bases. For the CDR3, the sequence is CASSQDPPASVSHNEQFF. The DNA sequence is as follows: TGCGCCAGCAGCCAAGACCCCCCCGCTAGCGTCTCCCACAATGAGCAGTTCTTC.